Included here is one T cell receptor (beta chain) sequence, with context. Here immunoSEQ multiplex PCR was the method, and the copy in TCRdb shows in-frame clones only, minus some. The repertoire holds some 96,000 clones, with about 87% as singletons. V dropped 1 base and J dropped 9; count of bases not matched to a gene: 3. This CDR3 region has 14 residues. Germline V gene data show CDR1 as MGHRA and CDR2 as YSYEKL. The entry originates in a study of T cell responses to AZD1222 COVID-19 vaccine. The sequence came from an adult in good health. The sequences come from peripheral blood, collected on day 0 of AZD1222 vaccination. The genes are TRBV4-1 and TRBJ2-1; 10 positions match TRBD2. The CDR3 loop reads CASSQGASGGEQFF. For the CDR3, the DNA is TGCGCCAGCAGCCAAGGGGCTAGCGGGGGTGAGCAGTTCTTC.